Presented here are 23 T cell receptor beta chains from one specimen sequenced in a study of human T cells and chemical hapten exposure. This sample's time point: healthy volunteer bleed at 6 weeks. Unfractionated whole blood was the source of the extracted total RNA. One entry per CDR3 protein, called by TCRdb with MiXCR from the RACE reads. This sample has about 34,000 distinct CDR3 sequences, with around 5% found just once. Specimen: whole blood. Receptors originate from a human donor in good health. Some clones in this sample may be carry-over from other donors' samples.

In this sample, this clonotype turned up many times. The CDR3 sequence: CAWSEEDTQYF. DNA for the CDR3: TGTGCCTGGAGTGAAGAGGATACGCAGTATTTT. The chain carries TRBV30 and TRBJ2-3; D is ambiguous. Germline CDR1 is GTSNPN and CDR2 is SVGIG (reference sequence). CDR3 size: 11 residues. Deletions cut 1 base from V and 6 bases from J, with 5 bases between.

The sample holds many counts of this clonotype. The chain has TRBV7-2 and TRBJ2-3; the match to TRBD1 covers 12 bases. The germline V gene encodes CDR1 SGHTA and CDR2 FQGNSA. V was clipped by 7 bases and J by 8 bases; unmatched bases: 16. The length of the CDR3 is 17 residues. The CDR3 DNA sequence: TGTGCCAGCACCACTTCAACCGGGACAGGGGGCCCAGTTACGCAGTATTTT. Translated, it gives CASTTSTGTGGPVTQYF.

This clonotype showed up many times. V usage is TRBV28 and J usage is TRBJ2-3; 8 positions agree with TRBD1. Germline V gives CDR1 MDHEN, CDR2 SYDVKM. There are 15 residues in the CDR3. J gave up 1 base and V 5 bases, and 5 bases lay outside the gene matches. CDR3 in amino acids: CASSPRGLGTDTQYF. CDR3 coding DNA: TGTGCCAGCAGTCCCAGGGGGCTCGGCACAGATACGCAGTATTTT.

This chain joins TRBV7-9 and TRBJ1-6; 7 bases map to TRBD1. The CDR3 spans 17 residues. Germline CDR1 is SEHNR and CDR2 is FQNEAQ (reference sequence). Trimming took 0 bases from V and 7 from J; bases not matched to a gene: 9. The chain's CDR3 is CASSLATGSSRNSPLHF. The CDR3 DNA follows: TGTGCCAGCAGCTTAGCGACAGGGTCCTCTCGGAATTCACCCCTCCACTTT. The entire variable domain, with the rest obtained from reference TRBV7-9 and TRBJ1-6, is as follows: DTGVSQNPRHKITKRGQNVTFRCDPISEHNRLYWYRQTLGQGPEFLTYFQNEAQLEKSRLLSDRFSAERPKGSFSTLEIQRTEQGDSAMYLCASSLATGSSRNSPLHFGNGTRLTVT.

This clonotype was detected ten times or more. The chain has TRBV7-9 and TRBJ2-4; perhaps TRBD1 as D (6 bases). The CDR3 runs to 13 residues. Germline lookup yields CDR1 SEHNR and CDR2 FQNEAQ (reference sequence). V was clipped by 3 bases and J by 7 bases, with 10 bases between them. The CDR3 loop is CASSFGTNNIQYF. For the CDR3, the DNA is TGTGCCAGCAGCTTTGGGACAAACAACATTCAGTACTTC.

This clonotype was detected many times. J is TRBJ1-1 and V is TRBV27, with TRBD1 identical over 8 bases. J lost 4 bases, V lost 8 bases, and 6 bases had no gene match. Germline V gene data show CDR1 as MNHEY and CDR2 as SMNVEV (reference sequence). This CDR3 comprises 13 residues. CDR3 in DNA: TGTGCCAGCCCGGACAGGGCGCCCACTGAAGCTTTCTTT. It specifies CASPDRAPTEAFF.

This clonotype showed up many times. V gene TRBV14 combines with J gene TRBJ2-1; D may be TRBD2 (5 bases). The CDR3 has 13 residues. The V and J ends lost 1 base and 4 bases respectively, with 5 bases between them. Germline CDR1 reads SGHDN; CDR2 reads FVKESK. The CDR3 nucleotides read TGTGCCAGCAGCCAAGGGACTTACAATGAGCAGTTCTTC. Protein product: CASSQGTYNEQFF.

V usage is TRBV28 and J usage is TRBJ1-4, with a possible D match to TRBD1 (5 bases). In germline, CDR1 is MDHEN, CDR2 SYDVKM. V was shortened by 10 bases and J by 0 bases, with 18 bases between the two germline ends. This CDR3 contains 16 residues. The DNA of the CDR3 is TGTGCCACCTCCGGGACCTCCGGGGCAACTAATGAAAAACTGTTTTTT. Translating gives CATSGTSGATNEKLFF.

The chain employs TRBV2 and TRBJ1-2; D possibly corresponds to TRBD1 (5 bases). V lost 7 bases, J lost 4 bases, and 13 bases lay in between. Germline V gene lookup returns CDR1 SNHLY and CDR2 FYNNEI. CDR3 length equals 13 residues. The CDR3 loop is CASNVETAYGYTF. The DNA of the CDR3 is TGTGCCAGCAACGTCGAGACAGCCTATGGCTACACCTTC.

This clonotype was recorded many times. CDR3 DNA: TGTGCCAGCGGGGCGACGGAGGCTGGGGATCAGCCCCAGCATTTT. It encodes CASGATEAGDQPQHF. The chain combines TRBV12-3 or TRBV12-4 with TRBJ1-5, with a tentative D call TRBD1 (5 bases). CDR3 length equals 15 residues. Trimming stripped 8 bases from V and 5 bases from J, with 19 bases between.

This clonotype was counted many times. This sequence joins TRBV7-2 and TRBJ2-3; 9 bases agree with TRBD2. From germline, CDR1 is SGHTA and CDR2 FQGNSA. The junction had 9 bases not matched to a gene; V was cut back by 3 bases and J by 2 bases. CDR3 length: 17 residues. The CDR3 nucleotides are TGTGCCAGCAGCTTCATAGCGGGGGCCGTCTCCACAGATACGCAGTATTTT. Its protein product is CASSFIAGAVSTDTQYF.

This clonotype was observed many times. The chain combines TRBV20-1 with TRBJ2-7, with 7 positions matching TRBD1. Trimming cost V 0 bases and J 5 bases; bases outside gene matches: 7. Germline CDR1 DFQATT, CDR2 SNEGSKA (reference sequence). The length of the CDR3 is 14 residues. The CDR3 loop reads CSARDLRGGHEQYF. The CDR3, as DNA: TGCAGTGCTAGAGACCTTCGAGGGGGCCACGAGCAGTACTTC.

This clonotype was seen ten or more times. The chain joins TRBV10-3 to TRBJ1-6; 8 bases are a match to TRBD1. The CDR3 is 16 amino acids. Per the germline V gene, CDR1 is ENHRY and CDR2 is SYGVKD. V lost 1 base to trimming and J lost 10 bases; unmatched junction nucleotides: 9. CDR3 residues: CAISELTGQGRSPLHF. The CDR3 region has the DNA TGTGCCATCAGTGAGTTGACCGGACAGGGAAGGTCACCCCTCCACTTT.

This clonotype was detected a few times. The chain's CDR3 is CASSKGTLEAFF. The CDR3 coding sequence is TGTGCCAGCAGTAAGGGAACACTTGAAGCTTTCTTT. The gene calls are TRBV12-3 or TRBV12-4 and TRBJ1-1; no clear D gene. The CDR3 is 12 amino acids. V lost 5 bases to trimming and J lost 7 bases, with 11 bases between them.

This clonotype came up many times. V and J are TRBV5-6 and TRBJ2-1, with 8 bases matching TRBD2. CDR3 size: 15 residues. Germline values: CDR1 SGHDT, CDR2 YYEEEE. V shed 4 bases, J shed 0 bases, and the junction held 3 bases outside the gene matches. For the CDR3, the DNA is TGTGCCAGCAGCCTTAGCGGGGTCTCCTACAATGAGCAGTTCTTC. Translating gives CASSLSGVSYNEQFF.

This clonotype was detected many times. CDR3: CSVDSGRTSTDTQYF. The DNA of the CDR3 is TGCAGCGTCGATAGCGGGAGGACTAGCACAGATACGCAGTATTTT. This chain uses TRBV29-1 with TRBJ2-3, with TRBD2 matching 10 bases. Trimming took 6 bases from V and 0 from J; bases not matched to a gene: 6. CDR3 size: 15 residues. Germline assignment: CDR1 SQVTM and CDR2 ANQGSEA.

This clonotype showed up many times. This chain links TRBV12-3 or TRBV12-4 with TRBJ2-6; D is perhaps TRBD1 (6 bases). The length of the CDR3 is 14 residues. Between the trimmed V and J ends, which lost 6 bases and 1 base, there was a span of 7 bases. The CDR3 coding sequence is TGTGCCAGCAGACAGGGTTCTGGGGCCAACGTCCTGACTTTC. It codes for CASRQGSGANVLTF.

This clonotype has at least ten counts. J is TRBJ2-7 and V is TRBV27; 14 positions match TRBD2. The J segment lost 5 bases and the V segment lost 8 bases, leaving 8 bases of the junction unmatched. Germline V gene data show CDR1 as MNHEY and CDR2 as SMNVEV (reference sequence). This CDR3 has 15 residues. The DNA for the CDR3 is TGTGCCAGCCGAAACCGGGGACTAGCGGGGGACGAGCAGTACTTC. Translation gives CASRNRGLAGDEQYF.

This clonotype has a count of ten or more. V gene TRBV7-2 combines with J gene TRBJ2-7; 10 bases align to TRBD2. CDR3 size: 16 residues. Germline lookup yields CDR1 SGHTA and CDR2 FQGNSA. J lost 3 bases, V lost 1 base, and 6 bases had no gene match. The CDR3 reads CASSLGGLAGVYEQYF. The DNA of the CDR3 is TGTGCCAGCAGCTTAGGGGGGCTAGCGGGGGTCTACGAGCAGTACTTC.

Ten or more counts support this clonotype. The genes are TRBV2 and TRBJ2-1, with D possibly TRBD1 on 5 matching bases. The CDR3 loop spans 12 amino acids. V was clipped by 5 bases and J by 8 bases, with 10 bases between them. The germline gives CDR1 SNHLY, CDR2 FYNNEI. The CDR3 DNA sequence: TGTGCCAGCAGTCAGACAGAAGATGAGCAGTTCTTC. Translation: CASSQTEDEQFF.

There are many counts of this clonotype. The rearrangement links TRBV15 to TRBJ2-1; D assignment may be TRBD1 or TRBD2 (5 bases each). With 0 bases removed from V and 6 bases from J, the gap between germline ends came to 12 bases. This CDR3 region has 15 residues. Germline lookup yields CDR1 LNHNV and CDR2 YYDKDF (reference sequence). The CDR3 reads CATSRDTGTFNEQFF. CDR3 coding DNA: TGTGCCACCAGCAGAGATACCGGGACCTTCAATGAGCAGTTCTTC.

At least ten counts were recorded for this clonotype. The V call is TRBV29-1, the J call TRBJ1-2; the D gene is possibly TRBD1 (5 bases). This CDR3 has 12 residues. V lost 5 bases to trimming and J lost 6 bases, with 13 bases between them. CDR1 is SQVTM, CDR2 ANQGSEA, per germline. The CDR3: CSVSRGVNGYTF. CDR3 bases: TGCAGCGTTTCCCGAGGGGTGAATGGCTACACCTTC. Full variable domain (remainder filled in from reference TRBV29-1 and TRBJ1-2): SAVISQKPSRDICQRGTSLTIQCQVDSQVTMMFWYRQQPGQSLTLIATANQGSEATYESGFVIDKFPISRPNLTFSTLTVSNMSPEDSSIYLCSVSRGVNGYTFGSGTRLTVV.

This clonotype has ten or more counts. The chain employs TRBV10-3 and TRBJ2-1; 12 positions match TRBD1. CDR3 length: 15 residues. The germline gives CDR1 ENHRY, CDR2 SYGVKD. V lost 7 bases to trimming and J lost 8 bases; unmatched junction nucleotides: 9. The CDR3 DNA sequence: TGTGCCATCAAACCGGGACAGGGGGCGGTGGATGAGCAGTTCTTC. This sequence encodes CAIKPGQGAVDEQFF.